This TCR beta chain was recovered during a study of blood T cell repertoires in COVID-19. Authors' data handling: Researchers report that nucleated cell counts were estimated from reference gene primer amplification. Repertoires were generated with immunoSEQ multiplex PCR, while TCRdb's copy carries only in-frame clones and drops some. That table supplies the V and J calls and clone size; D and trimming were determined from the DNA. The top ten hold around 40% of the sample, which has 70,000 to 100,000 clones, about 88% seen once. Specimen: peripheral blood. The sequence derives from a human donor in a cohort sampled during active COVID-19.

This CDR3 is CATSDGSTGNTEAFF. The CDR3 DNA reads TGTGCCACCAGTGATGGTTCGACAGGGAACACTGAAGCTTTCTTT. The chain carries TRBV24-1 and TRBJ1-1, with D possibly matching TRBD1 (6 bases). Trimming removed 3 bases at V and 1 base at J, with 11 bases between. The germline gives CDR1 KGHDR, CDR2 SFDVKD. The CDR3 is made up of 15 amino acids.